The sequence of this T cell receptor (beta chain) was determined in a study of shared clonotypes between healthy human individuals. Study outcomes and limitations: Clonotype sharing among donors, it was expected, would be affected by sequencing depth. The small donor group covered limited genetic and exposure diversity.

The donors were all Caucasian adults (living in Nashville, Tennessee). This clone was found a few times. Antigen specificity is unknown. V lost 7 bases, J lost 5 bases, and 14 bases lay in between. The CDR3 has 13 residues. Per germline, CDR1 MGHDK and CDR2 SYGVNS. Researchers sequenced unsorted PBMC DNA using ten immunoSEQ deep assay plates. Generated by immunoSEQ multiplex PCR, the TCRdb table keeps only in-frame clones and is missing some. The sample yields 450,000 to 500,000 clones, 60% to 80% seen once. The genes are TRBV25-1 and TRBJ2-5, with a weak D call TRBD2 (6 bases). The receptor's source is a woman aged 35 to 49 in good health. Some clones in this sample may be carry-over from other donors' samples. Sequencing input: PBMCs. The CDR3 here is CASKTSLGETQYF. The CDR3 region has the DNA TGTGCCAGCAAGACTAGTCTTGGGGAGACCCAGTACTTC.